A single sample is the source of the 30 T cell receptor beta chains below, sequenced in a study of T cell repertoires in cytomegalovirus infection. TCRdb itself ran the reads through MiXCR, one entry per CDR3 protein. Of about 260,000 distinct CDR3 sequences in the sample, roughly an eighth were seen once. Sequencing was carried out using PBMCs. The receptors were gathered from a human donor in good health (CMV status not recorded). Some clones in this sample may be carry-over from other donors' samples.

This clonotype was picked up a small number of times. The V and J genes are TRBV6-6 and TRBJ2-7; 9 nucleotides agree with TRBD1. The CDR3 contains 15 residues. The V and J ends lost 4 bases and 6 bases, in that order; junction bases with no gene match: 10. CDR1 and CDR2 (germline): MNHNY, SVGAGI (reference sequence). The CDR3 spells CASSSSGTGMVEQYF. CDR3 bases: TGTGCCAGCAGTTCCTCCGGGACAGGGATGGTCGAGCAGTACTTC.

This clonotype was detected many times. V is TRBV7-8 and J is TRBJ1-3, with TRBD1 matching 7 bases. Per the germline V gene, CDR1 is SGHVS and CDR2 is FQNEAQ. Trimming took 4 bases from V and 4 from J; bases not matched to a gene: 1. This CDR3 has 13 amino acids. CDR3 loop: CASSSGQGNTIYF. For the CDR3, the DNA is TGTGCCAGCAGCTCGGGACAGGGAAACACCATATATTTT.

There are many counts of this clonotype. V usage is TRBV7-3 and J usage is TRBJ2-1; weak D call: TRBD2 (6 bases). Trimming shortened V by 2 bases and J by 1 base, and 6 bases separated the two germline ends. Germline V gene lookup returns CDR1 SGHTA and CDR2 FQGTGA. The CDR3 is 14 residues long. CDR3 DNA: TGTGCCAGCAGCTTAGCGGGATCCTACAATGAGCAGTTCTTC. It yields the protein CASSLAGSYNEQFF.

This clonotype showed up many times. The gene calls are TRBV7-2 and TRBJ2-3, with D maybe TRBD1 (5 bases). CDR3 length: 15 residues. In germline, CDR1 is SGHTA, CDR2 FQGNSA. Trimming cost V 4 bases and J 9 bases, with 20 bases left between them. The CDR3 is CASSSNRGHQITQYF. The DNA of the CDR3 is TGTGCCAGCAGCTCAAACCGAGGACATCAGATAACGCAGTATTTT.

This clonotype was counted ten times or more. J is TRBJ2-7 and V is TRBV6-5, with no clear D. Per germline, CDR1 MNHEY and CDR2 SVGAGI. This CDR3 is 15 amino acids long. V shed 0 bases and J shed 7 bases, with 16 bases lying between them. The CDR3 spells CASSYSIGPMGEQYF. CDR3 DNA: TGTGCCAGCAGTTACTCGATCGGACCAATGGGGGAGCAGTACTTC.

This clonotype was seen many times. V usage is TRBV4-1 and J usage is TRBJ2-7; no clear D gene. Trimming left V 0 bases short and J 4 bases short, with 7 bases between. Germline CDR1 MGHRA, CDR2 YSYEKL. There are 13 residues in the CDR3. The CDR3 sequence is CASSQEGEYEQYF. In DNA, the CDR3 is TGCGCCAGCAGCCAAGAAGGTGAATACGAGCAGTACTTC.

This clonotype was observed a few times. The V call is TRBV29-1, the J call TRBJ2-2; 7 positions agree with TRBD1. V trimming: 6 bases; J trimming: 5 bases; junction bases outside the gene matches: 9. This CDR3 is 14 amino acids long. Per germline, CDR1 SQVTM and CDR2 ANQGSEA. CDR3 nucleotide sequence: TGCAGCGTGAGCGGCCCACAGGGGACCGGGGAGCTGTTTTTT. Protein sequence: CSVSGPQGTGELFF.

This clonotype was seen a few times. The rearrangement links TRBV20-1 to TRBJ1-1, with D maybe TRBD1 (5 bases). Germline CDR1 reads DFQATT; CDR2 reads SNEGSKA (reference sequence). V was shortened by 4 bases and J by 0 bases, with 9 bases between the two germline ends. This CDR3 comprises 13 residues. CDR3 bases: TGCAGTGCTACGACAGCCATGAACACTGAAGCTTTCTTT. It yields the protein CSATTAMNTEAFF.

The chain employs TRBV19 and TRBJ2-1; D is perhaps TRBD1 (5 bases). V was clipped by 5 bases and J by 4 bases, with 9 bases between them. The CDR3 is made up of 13 amino acids. The germline V gene has CDR1 LNHDA and CDR2 SQIVND (reference sequence). CDR3 in amino acids: CASSLTDYNEQFF. Here the CDR3 DNA reads TGTGCCAGTAGTCTGACAGATTACAATGAGCAGTTCTTC.

Many counts were recorded for this clonotype. This chain joins TRBV10-3 and TRBJ1-1; 8 bases line up with TRBD1. Germline V gives CDR1 ENHRY, CDR2 SYGVKD. The CDR3 is 15 residues long. V gave up 4 bases and J gave up 6 bases; unmatched junction bases: 10. CDR3 amino acids: CAISGGTGQISEAFF. CDR3 bases: TGTGCCATCAGTGGAGGGACAGGTCAGATTTCTGAAGCTTTCTTT.

This clonotype was observed many times. The V and J genes are TRBV4-1 and TRBJ2-2, with unresolved D. This CDR3 region has 16 residues. Trimming cost V 2 bases and J 5 bases, with 15 bases left between them. CDR1 MGHRA and CDR2 YSYEKL come from the germline V gene. CDR3 sequence: CASSQRDSGWTGELFF. In DNA, the CDR3 is TGCGCCAGCAGCCAAAGAGACTCCGGGTGGACCGGGGAGCTGTTTTTT.

The rearrangement joins TRBV18 to TRBJ1-2; D remains unclear. The V end lost 3 bases, the J end lost 8 bases, and 13 bases lay between the germline ends. The CDR3 runs to 13 residues. Germline V gives CDR1 KGHSH, CDR2 LQKENI. CDR3 sequence (DNA): TGTGCCAGCTCACCGATCGCGATTGAAGGCTACACCTTC. Protein sequence: CASSPIAIEGYTF.

This clonotype appeared many times. The rearrangement links TRBV7-6 to TRBJ2-2, with TRBD2 as a possible D gene (5 bases). V lost 5 bases and J 5 bases, leaving 12 bases between the germline ends. The CDR3 length is 14 residues. Per germline, CDR1 SGHVS and CDR2 FNYEAQ. The chain's CDR3 is CASSVGGGTGELFF. CDR3 DNA: TGTGCCAGCAGCGTTGGAGGAGGTACCGGGGAGCTGTTTTTT.

Only a few counts were recorded for this clonotype. The chain is built from TRBV6-2 or TRBV6-3 and TRBJ2-3, with D possibly being TRBD1 (6 bases). CDR1 MNHEY and CDR2 SVGEGT come from the germline V gene. This CDR3 has 15 residues. V dropped 7 bases and J dropped 5 bases, with 19 bases sitting between them. The CDR3 here is CASTRINREKDTQYF. The CDR3 DNA reads TGTGCCAGCACTCGAATCAACAGGGAAAAAGATACGCAGTATTTT.

This clonotype was picked up many times. The chain joins TRBV7-3 to TRBJ1-4; TRBD1 is a possible D gene (6 bases). Trimming cost V 0 bases and J 5 bases, with 10 bases left between them. Per the germline V gene, CDR1 is SGHTA and CDR2 is FQGTGA. There are 15 residues in the CDR3. The CDR3, as DNA: TGTGCCAGCAGCTTAACCGGGACACGGAATGAAAAACTGTTTTTT. Encoded protein: CASSLTGTRNEKLFF.

This clonotype was found a few times. The chain employs TRBV27 and TRBJ2-3; D is uncertain. Trimming left V 3 bases short and J 6 bases short, with 22 bases between. This CDR3 has 17 amino acids. Germline CDR1 reads MNHEY; CDR2 reads SMNVEV (reference sequence). CDR3 sequence reads: CASSFSATKVLGDTQYF. CDR3 DNA: TGTGCCAGCAGTTTTTCGGCCACCAAGGTTTTGGGTGATACGCAGTATTTT.

This clonotype appeared a few times. V and J are TRBV5-1 and TRBJ2-1; possible D gene TRBD2, 5 bases. CDR1 and CDR2 (germline): SGHRS, YFSETQ. The CDR3 is made up of 15 amino acids. V gave up 4 bases and J gave up 3 bases, with 14 bases separating them. CDR3 bases: TGCGCCAGCAGCCCCACCGGGAACAACTACAATGAGCAGTTCTTC. Its translation is CASSPTGNNYNEQFF.

The V gene is TRBV29-1, the J gene TRBJ2-2, with TRBD1 identical over 10 bases. The germline CDR1 and CDR2 sequences are SQVTM and ANQGSEA. J lost 4 bases, V lost 6 bases, and 5 bases had no gene match. The CDR3 spans 14 residues. The DNA of the CDR3 is TGCAGCGTGGCGACAGGGGGCGGCACCGGGGAGCTGTTTTTT. This encodes CSVATGGGTGELFF.

This clonotype was detected many times. The chain is built from TRBV6-2 or TRBV6-3 and TRBJ2-1; unclear D gene. The CDR3 consists of 13 residues. V was clipped by 2 bases and J by 7 bases, with 9 bases between them. Germline assignment: CDR1 MNHEY and CDR2 SVGEGT. CDR3 region: CASSYTDLNEQFF. CDR3 DNA sequence: TGTGCCAGCAGTTACACCGACTTAAATGAGCAGTTCTTC.

V usage is TRBV28 and J usage is TRBJ2-5, with 7 bases fitting TRBD1. The CDR3 sequence is 12 residues long. The germline V gene encodes CDR1 MDHEN and CDR2 SYDVKM. V shed 8 bases, J shed 7 bases, and the junction held 7 bases outside the gene matches. The CDR3 bases are TGTGCCAGCCAGGGACAGTACCTGACCCAGTACTTC. Translation: CASQGQYLTQYF.

This clonotype appeared many times. The V and J genes are TRBV7-8 and TRBJ1-1; D is unclear. The CDR3 spans 15 residues. Germline V gene sequence: CDR1 SGHVS, CDR2 FQNEAQ. The ends were cut back, 4 bases at V and 4 bases at J, with 16 bases in the middle. The CDR3 DNA reads TGTGCCAGCAGCTCACCAGTAGGGCCGGGCACTGAAGCTTTCTTT. Translation gives CASSSPVGPGTEAFF. The variable domain in full, with the rest retrieved from reference TRBV7-8 and TRBJ1-1, is GAGVSQSPRYKVAKRGQDVALRCDPISGHVSLFWYQQALGQGPEFLTYFQNEAQLDKSGLPSDRFFAERPEGSVSTLKIQRTQQEDSAVYLCASSSPVGPGTEAFFGQGTRLTVV.

This clonotype was counted at least ten times. V is TRBV7-9 and J is TRBJ2-7; a weak D match, TRBD1 (5 bases). CDR1 and CDR2 (germline): SEHNR, FQNEAQ (reference sequence). This CDR3 comprises 16 residues. The germline V and J ends were trimmed by 5 bases and 3 bases, with 20 bases remaining between them. This CDR3 reads CASSPDKGASLYEQYF. CDR3 coding DNA: TGTGCCAGCAGCCCGGATAAAGGGGCGTCTCTCTACGAGCAGTACTTC.

This clonotype was detected only a few times. The chain joins TRBV24-1 to TRBJ2-1, with D uncertain. From germline, CDR1 is KGHDR and CDR2 SFDVKD. V was shortened by 2 bases and J by 3 bases, with 13 bases between the two germline ends. CDR3 length: 16 amino acids. The CDR3 reads CATSDSAAPSYNEQFF. The CDR3 DNA is TGTGCCACCAGTGATTCGGCCGCGCCCAGCTACAATGAGCAGTTCTTC.

This clonotype has a count of ten or more. This chain connects TRBV7-3 to TRBJ2-1, with 9 bases fitting TRBD2. The trim removed 5 bases at V and 6 bases at J, leaving 8 bases unmatched. Germline V gene sequence: CDR1 SGHTA, CDR2 FQGTGA. The CDR3 runs 15 residues. CDR3 in DNA: TGTGCCAGCAGCCCGGAGAGCGGGGGGCCCAATGAGCAGTTCTTC. Residues: CASSPESGGPNEQFF.

There are many counts of this clonotype. The chain has TRBV6-5 and TRBJ1-6; 9 nucleotides line up with TRBD1. V trimming: 6 bases; J trimming: 4 bases; junction bases outside the gene matches: 4. The CDR3 consists of 15 residues. Germline lookup yields CDR1 MNHEY and CDR2 SVGAGI. The CDR3 nucleotides read TGTGCCAGCAGGGGACAGGGAGCTTATAATTCACCCCTCCACTTT. This translates into CASRGQGAYNSPLHF.

Only a few counts were recorded for this clonotype. The chain combines TRBV28 with TRBJ2-7; 8 bases line up with TRBD1. Trimming cost V 8 bases and J 4 bases; bases outside gene matches: 7. Per the germline V gene, CDR1 is MDHEN and CDR2 is SYDVKM. The CDR3 length is 13 residues. CDR3 protein: CASGRTGNYEQYF. The CDR3 DNA reads TGTGCCAGCGGACGGACAGGGAATTACGAGCAGTACTTC. Full variable domain (outside the CDR3, taken from reference TRBV28 and TRBJ2-7): DVKVTQSSRYLVKRTGEKVFLECVQDMDHENMFWYRQDPGLGLRLIYFSYDVKMKEKGDIPEGYSVSREKKERFSLILESASTNQTSMYLCASGRTGNYEQYFGPGTRLTVT.

This clonotype was picked up many times. The chain joins TRBV7-9 to TRBJ2-5; no definite D call. Germline V gene sequence: CDR1 SEHNR, CDR2 FQNEAQ (reference sequence). CDR3 size: 14 residues. Between the trimmed V and J ends, which lost 2 bases and 1 base, there was a span of 8 bases. The CDR3, as DNA: TGTGCCAGCAGCTTAACCGGGTTCCAAGAGACCCAGTACTTC. It specifies CASSLTGFQETQYF.

This chain joins TRBV18 and TRBJ1-4, with 10 bases aligning to TRBD1. This CDR3 is 14 amino acids long. Germline lookup yields CDR1 KGHSH and CDR2 LQKENI. V shed 5 bases and J 8 bases; nucleotides not matched to a gene: 5. The CDR3 nucleotides are TGTGCCAGCTCAACGGGACAGGGGTACGAAAAACTGTTTTTT. This sequence encodes CASSTGQGYEKLFF. The whole variable domain, filled in from reference TRBV18 and TRBJ1-4, reads NAGVMQNPRHLVRRRGQEARLRCSPMKGHSHVYWYRQLPEEGLKFMVYLQKENIIDESGMPKERFSAEFPKEGPSILRIQQVVRGDSAAYFCASSTGQGYEKLFFGSGTQLSVL.

The J gene is TRBJ1-4, the V gene TRBV20-1; a possible D gene is TRBD1 (5 bases). From germline, CDR1 is DFQATT and CDR2 SNEGSKA (reference sequence). Trimming removed 6 bases from V and 5 bases from J, with 13 bases in between. This CDR3 contains 13 residues. The CDR3 DNA reads TGCAGTGCGCCGCTATGGGGGAATGAAAAACTGTTTTTT. It translates to CSAPLWGNEKLFF.

J is TRBJ2-1 and V is TRBV6-2 or TRBV6-3; TRBD2 matches at 12 bases. Trimming at V came to 8 bases and at J to 5 bases, leaving 4 bases not matched to a gene. Per the germline V gene, CDR1 is MNHEY and CDR2 is SVGEGT. The CDR3 contains 14 residues. CDR3 in amino acids: CASGTSGGNNEQFF. DNA of the CDR3: TGTGCCAGCGGTACTAGCGGGGGGAACAATGAGCAGTTCTTC.